The next 7 T cell receptor beta chains were all read from a single sample in a study of T cells expressing NK-cell markers. TCRdb re-called the 5' RACE reads; every CDR3 protein appears as one record, without DNA. The ten top clones account for more than 3.5%, within a sample of 200,000 to 300,000 distinct CDR3 sequences. The sample comprised blood T cells: a sorted CD56 or NKG2C T cell subset, CD4+ or CD8+ T cells, or bulk PBMC T cells (not recorded which). These receptors all stem from a woman aged 18-69 years in good health.

V usage is TRBV5-5 and J usage is TRBJ1-2; TCRdb selects TRBD1, and the lack of DNA leaves this call unchecked. Per the germline V gene, CDR1 is SGHKS and CDR2 is YYEKEE (reference sequence). This CDR3 contains 14 residues. The CDR3 sequence: CASSLRTGDYGYTF.

The J gene is TRBJ2-3, the V gene TRBV5-6. CDR3 length: 13 residues. Germline lookup yields CDR1 SGHDT and CDR2 YYEEEE. CDR3 amino acids: CASSFRVIDTQYF. The variable domain in full, completed from reference TRBV5-6 and TRBJ2-3, reads DAGVTQSPTHLIKTRGQQVTLRCSPKSGHDTVSWYQQALGQGPQFIFQYYEEEERQRGNFPDRFSGHQFPNYSSELNVNALLLGDSALYLCASSFRVIDTQYFGPGTRLTVL.

The rearrangement uses TRBV10-3 and TRBJ2-1; absent DNA, TCRdb's TRBD1 call cannot be checked. Germline V CDR1 and CDR2: ENHRY, SYGVKD. The CDR3 totals 13 residues. This CDR3 is CAISEGQPDEQFF.

This chain uses TRBV7-2 with TRBJ2-1; TCRdb's D call, TRBD2, is unchecked because there is no DNA. Germline-derived CDR1 and CDR2 are SGHTA and FQGNSA. This CDR3 spans 15 amino acids. The CDR3 loop is CASSLGRGGYNEQFF.

The chain couples TRBV4-2 to TRBJ2-7; the TCRdb D gene call, TRBD2, has no DNA to confirm it. The length of the CDR3 is 15 residues. The germline CDR1 and CDR2 sequences are LGHNA and YNFKEQ. CDR3 amino acids: CASSPDRTSGTEQYF.

CDR3 protein: CASSLAPNHEQFF. This sequence joins TRBV7-2 and TRBJ2-1. Germline lookup yields CDR1 SGHTA and CDR2 FQGNSA. The CDR3 length is 13 residues.

J is TRBJ1-6 and V is TRBV6-5. The CDR3 is 12 residues long. In germline, CDR1 is MNHEY, CDR2 SVGAGI. CDR3 sequence: CASRRSNSPLHF.